The next 5 T cell receptor beta chains were all read from a single sample in a study of shared clonotypes between healthy human individuals. The repertoire was sequenced with immunoSEQ multiplex PCR; TCRdb's copy has only in-frame clones and lacks some. Seen here are hundreds of thousands of clones, roughly 78% observed once, and the top ten hold 1.8%. Input material: memory CD4+ T cells sorted from blood. Regarding subset: CD45RA-negative fraction. These receptors all stem from a woman aged 25 to 39 in good health.

This chain joins TRBV2 and TRBJ2-7; weak D call: TRBD1 (6 bases). Germline CDR1 reads SNHLY; CDR2 reads FYNNEI. The CDR3 spans 14 residues. V was clipped by 5 bases and J by 4 bases, with 15 bases between them. CDR3 sequence: CASSNRDLWYEQYF. The CDR3 DNA is TGTGCCAGCAGTAACAGGGACCTTTGGTACGAGCAGTACTTC.

The J gene is TRBJ2-4, the V gene TRBV27; D perhaps matches TRBD2 (6 bases). The CDR3 consists of 16 residues. Germline-derived CDR1 and CDR2 are MNHEY and SMNVEV (reference sequence). Trimming pared 8 bases from V and 0 bases from J, leaving 17 bases between. CDR3 residues: CASGRRGSVAKNIQYF. The CDR3 nucleotides read TGTGCCAGCGGGCGTCGGGGGTCGGTAGCCAAAAACATTCAGTACTTC.

The chain is built from TRBV28 and TRBJ1-1; D call uncertain. V was trimmed by 1 base and J by 6 bases, leaving 6 bases between them. The germline CDR1 and CDR2 sequences are MDHEN and SYDVKM. The CDR3 totals 12 residues. CDR3 in DNA: TGTGCCAGCAGTTTATTACAAGCTGAAGCTTTCTTT. This encodes CASSLLQAEAFF.

The chain has TRBV19 and TRBJ1-2; D is unclear. Germline CDR1 LNHDA, CDR2 SQIVND (reference sequence). Trimming took 2 bases from V and 6 from J, leaving 16 bases between them. The CDR3 runs 15 residues. In DNA, the CDR3 is TGTGCCAGTAGTATAAATAGTCAGGTTCTTGATGGCTACACCTTC. This encodes CASSINSQVLDGYTF.

V and J are TRBV15 and TRBJ2-5; D not certain. Trimming took 0 bases from V and 2 from J, leaving 10 bases between them. This CDR3 has 15 residues. Germline V gene lookup returns CDR1 LNHNV and CDR2 YYDKDF (reference sequence). CDR3 sequence reads: CATSRDDGEQETQYF. CDR3 sequence (DNA): TGTGCCACCAGCAGAGATGACGGAGAACAAGAGACCCAGTACTTC. Drawing the rest from reference TRBV15 and TRBJ2-5, the complete variable domain is DAMVIQNPRYQVTQFGKPVTLSCSQTLNHNVMYWYQQKSSQAPKLLFHYYDKDFNNEADTPDNFQSRRPNTSFCFLDIRSPGLGDTAMYLCATSRDDGEQETQYFGPGTRLLVL.